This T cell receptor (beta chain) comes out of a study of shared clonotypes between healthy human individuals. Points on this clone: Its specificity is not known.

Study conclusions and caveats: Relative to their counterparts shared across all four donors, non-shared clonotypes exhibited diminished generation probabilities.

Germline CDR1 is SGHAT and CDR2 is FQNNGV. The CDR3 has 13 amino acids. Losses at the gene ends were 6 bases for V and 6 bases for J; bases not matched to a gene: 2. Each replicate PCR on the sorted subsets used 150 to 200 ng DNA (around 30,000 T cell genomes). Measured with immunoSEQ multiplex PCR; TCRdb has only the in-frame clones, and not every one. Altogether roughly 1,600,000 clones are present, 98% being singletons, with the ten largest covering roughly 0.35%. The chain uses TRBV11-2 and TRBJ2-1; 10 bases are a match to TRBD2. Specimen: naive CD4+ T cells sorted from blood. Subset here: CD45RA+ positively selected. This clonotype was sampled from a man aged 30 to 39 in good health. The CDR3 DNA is TGTGCCAGCAGGGGACTAGCGACCAATGAGCAGTTCTTC. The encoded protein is CASRGLATNEQFF. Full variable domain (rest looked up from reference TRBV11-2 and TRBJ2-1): EAGVAQSPRYKIIEKRQSVAFWCNPISGHATLYWYQQILGQGPKLLIQFQNNGVVDDSQLPKDRFSAERLKGVDSTLKIQPAKLEDSAVYLCASRGLATNEQFFGPGTRLTVL.